The 9 T cell receptor beta chains presented below share a single source sample, sequenced in a study of human T cells and chemical hapten exposure. TCRdb re-called the RACE reads through MiXCR, storing one row per CDR3 protein. The sample has about 160,000 distinct CDR3 sequences; 28% are singletons. Time point specified: patch test 3, about 24 weeks after DPC sensitization. Treatment: therapeutic diphenylcyclopropenone sensitization with weekly scalp DPC. Sequencing used whole blood, obtained in connection with sensitization to the hapten diphenylcyclopropenone (DPC). The receptors here all came from a woman under 30 with alopecia areata. Some clones in this sample may be carry-over from other donors' samples.

This clonotype was recorded a few times. This chain uses TRBV19 with TRBJ2-1, with 9 bases matching TRBD2. The germline gives CDR1 LNHDA, CDR2 SQIVND (reference sequence). The CDR3 length is 16 residues. With 4 bases clipped from V and 6 bases from J, the junction kept 10 bases outside the gene matches. CDR3 sequence (DNA): TGTGCCAGTAGTAAGGCCGCCGGGACTAGCCTCAATGAGCAGTTCTTC. Translating it yields CASSKAAGTSLNEQFF.

The CDR3 DNA reads as TGTGCCAGCAGCGTAGCCAGGGGGCCCACTGAAGCTTTCTTT. It specifies CASSVARGPTEAFF. The J gene is TRBJ1-1, the V gene TRBV9; 8 bases fit TRBD1. Germline loops: CDR1 SGDLS, CDR2 YYNGEE. This CDR3 is 14 amino acids long. J lost 4 bases, V lost 0 bases, and 2 bases had no gene match.

This chain connects TRBV11-2 to TRBJ2-1; 8 bases fit TRBD1. Germline V lookup: CDR1 SGHAT, CDR2 FQNNGV. Trimming removed 5 bases from V and 6 bases from J; junction bases left unmatched: 9. The CDR3 totals 15 residues. The CDR3 DNA sequence: TGTGCCAGCAGCATGACCGGACAGGGCGGCAATGAGCAGTTCTTC. This gives the protein CASSMTGQGGNEQFF.

This chain connects TRBV7-2 to TRBJ1-2; D is perhaps TRBD1 (5 bases). The CDR3 contains 13 residues. Germline V gene lookup returns CDR1 SGHTA and CDR2 FQGNSA. V gave up 2 bases and J gave up 5 bases, with 9 bases separating them. CDR3 sequence reads: CASSLSRDYGYTF. Here the CDR3 DNA reads TGTGCCAGCAGCTTATCCAGGGATTATGGCTACACCTTC.

This clonotype appeared once. V and J are TRBV21-1 and TRBJ2-7; TRBD2, the table's D call, lacks a check against the DNA. TRBV21-1 is reported as a pseudogene. There are 15 residues in the CDR3. This CDR3 reads CASSSIAGGPYEQYF. In DNA, the CDR3 is TGTGCCAGCAGCAGTATAGCGGGGGGGCCCTACGAGCAGTACTTC.

The chain has TRBV2 and TRBJ2-7, with no clear D. Germline V gene data show CDR1 as SNHLY and CDR2 as FYNNEI. The CDR3 sequence is 15 residues long. Deletions cut 7 bases from V and 12 bases from J, with 28 bases between. The CDR3 here is CASTRTLSPGPVRYF. The CDR3 DNA reads TGTGCCAGCACCCGGACGCTCTCCCCTGGTCCCGTTCGGTACTTC.

This clonotype was counted many times. The chain is built from TRBV29-1 and TRBJ1-5, with D tentatively TRBD1 (5 bases). The CDR3 sequence is 13 residues long. Trimming stripped 5 bases from V and 4 bases from J, with 12 bases between. Germline V gene data show CDR1 as SQVTM and CDR2 as ANQGSEA. This CDR3 reads CSVQGARNQPQHF. DNA of the CDR3: TGCAGCGTTCAAGGGGCTAGAAATCAGCCCCAGCATTTT.

This clonotype was recorded a few times. The chain is built from TRBV29-1 and TRBJ1-1; D call uncertain. The CDR3 runs 12 residues. Trimming shortened V by 7 bases and J by 2 bases, and 11 bases separated the two germline ends. Germline CDR1 reads SQVTM; CDR2 reads ANQGSEA. CDR3 bases: TGCAGCGCCGACCTATTAAACACTGAAGCTTTCTTT. The encoded protein is CSADLLNTEAFF.

This chain links TRBV4-3 with TRBJ2-3; D gene unclear. Trimming shortened V by 2 bases and J by 0 bases, and 3 bases separated the two germline ends. The length of the CDR3 is 13 residues. Germline CDR1 is LGHNA and CDR2 is YSLEER. The CDR3 reads CASSQRSTDTQYF. The CDR3 nucleotides are TGCGCCAGCAGCCAAAGGAGCACAGATACGCAGTATTTT.